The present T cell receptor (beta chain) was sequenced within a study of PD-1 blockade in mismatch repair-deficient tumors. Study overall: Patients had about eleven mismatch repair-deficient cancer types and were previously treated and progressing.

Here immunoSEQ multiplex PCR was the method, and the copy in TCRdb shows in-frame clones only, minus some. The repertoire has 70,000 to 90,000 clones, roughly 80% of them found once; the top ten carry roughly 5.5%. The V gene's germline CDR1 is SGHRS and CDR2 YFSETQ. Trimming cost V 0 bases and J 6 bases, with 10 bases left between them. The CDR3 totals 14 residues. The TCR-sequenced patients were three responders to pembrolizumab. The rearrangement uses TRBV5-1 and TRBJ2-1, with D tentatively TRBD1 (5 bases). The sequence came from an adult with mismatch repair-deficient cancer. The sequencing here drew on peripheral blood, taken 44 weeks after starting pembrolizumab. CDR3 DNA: TGCGCCAGCAGCTTGGTGACAGATAGCAATGAGCAGTTCTTC. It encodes CASSLVTDSNEQFF.